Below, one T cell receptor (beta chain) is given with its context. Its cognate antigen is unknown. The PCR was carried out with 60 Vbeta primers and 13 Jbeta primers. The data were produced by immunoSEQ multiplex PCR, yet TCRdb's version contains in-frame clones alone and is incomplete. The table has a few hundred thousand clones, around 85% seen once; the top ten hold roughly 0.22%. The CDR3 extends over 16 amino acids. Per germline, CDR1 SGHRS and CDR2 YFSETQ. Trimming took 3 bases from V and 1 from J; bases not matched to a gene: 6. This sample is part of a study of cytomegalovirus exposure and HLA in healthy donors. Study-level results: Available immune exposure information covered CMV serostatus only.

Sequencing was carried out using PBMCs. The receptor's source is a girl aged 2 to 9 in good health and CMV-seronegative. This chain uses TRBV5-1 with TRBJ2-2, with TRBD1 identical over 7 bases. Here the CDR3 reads CASSSGTVGNTGELFF. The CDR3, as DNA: TGCGCCAGCAGCTCTGGGACAGTTGGGAACACCGGGGAGCTGTTTTTT.